A selection of T cell receptor beta chains follows, all from one sample in a study of regulatory T cells in long-lasting Graves disease. Each CDR3 protein is one row after TCRdb ran MiXCR on the multiplex PCR reads. This sample has 400,000 to 550,000 distinct CDR3 sequences, with 16% found just once. This sample also belongs to another study, concerning T cells in Graves' hyperthyroidism and ophthalmopathy.

The material sequenced was peripheral blood mononuclear cells (PBMCs), taken at new diagnosis, from a patient treated with antithyroid drugs. The receptors here all came from a woman aged 30 to 39 with Graves disease. CDR3s include the opening cysteine and the closing phenylalanine or tryptophan. The D gene is left open where the match is weak. Size is stated for part of the rows, as once, few or many counts, or as a class when the clone is expanded.

CDR3aa: CSASRVPSRYNEQFF
CDR3nt: TGCAGTGCTAGTAGGGTCCCTTCTCGATACAATGAGCAGTTCTTC
d_gene: NA
j_gene: TRBJ2-1
abundance: many
v_gene: TRBV20-1

CDR3aa: CASSLGLFTDTQYF
CDR3nt: TGTGCCAGCAGCTTGGGACTCTTCACAGATACGCAGTATTTT
d_gene: NA
j_gene: TRBJ2-3
abundance: many
v_gene: TRBV7-9

CDR3aa: CASSLRGGEATHYF
CDR3nt: TGTGCCAGCAGCCTCCGAGGAGGGGAGGCTACGCACTATTTT
d_gene: NA
j_gene: TRBJ2-3
abundance: once
v_gene: TRBV9

CDR3aa: CASSFGAYTEAFF
CDR3nt: TGTGCCAGTAGTTTTGGGGCGTACACTGAAGCTTTCTTT
d_gene: NA
j_gene: TRBJ1-1
abundance: few
v_gene: TRBV19

CDR3aa: CASRTWTESGDREQYF
CDR3nt: TGTGCCAGCAGAACATGGACCGAGTCGGGTGACAGGGAGCAGTACTTC
d_gene: NA
j_gene: TRBJ2-7
abundance: NA
v_gene: TRBV7-9

CDR3aa: CASRPTSGSDIQYF
CDR3nt: TGTGCCAGCAGGCCGACTAGCGGGAGTGACATTCAGTACTTC
d_gene: TRBD2
j_gene: TRBJ2-4
abundance: many
v_gene: TRBV2

CDR3aa: CASSQGQSLSYEQYF
CDR3nt: TGCGCCAGCAGCCAAGGGCAGTCCCTCTCCTACGAGCAGTACTTC
d_gene: NA
j_gene: TRBJ2-7
abundance: NA
v_gene: TRBV4-1

CDR3aa: CASSPGFLGGNTIYF
CDR3nt: TGTGCCAGCTCACCGGGGTTCCTCGGAGGAAACACCATATATTTT
d_gene: NA
j_gene: TRBJ1-3
abundance: NA
v_gene: TRBV18

CDR3aa: CATSDLNGNKRTDTQYF
CDR3nt: TGTGCCACCAGTGACCTTAACGGAAACAAGAGGACAGATACGCAGTATTTT
d_gene: NA
j_gene: TRBJ2-3
abundance: many
v_gene: TRBV24-1

CDR3aa: CASSQEGFRDTQYF
CDR3nt: TGCGCCAGCAGCCAAGAAGGTTTCAGGGATACGCAGTATTTT
d_gene: NA
j_gene: TRBJ2-3
abundance: many
v_gene: TRBV4-1

CDR3aa: CASSNQGNYNEQFF
CDR3nt: TGTGCCAGCAGTAACCAGGGGAATTACAATGAGCAGTTCTTC
d_gene: NA
j_gene: TRBJ2-1
abundance: NA
v_gene: TRBV6-1

CDR3aa: CSARWGTAEAFF
CDR3nt: TGCAGTGCTAGATGGGGTACTGCTGAAGCTTTCTTT
d_gene: NA
j_gene: TRBJ1-1
abundance: many
v_gene: TRBV20-1

CDR3aa: CASSLTSGRTDEQFF
CDR3nt: TGTGCCAGCAGTTTAACTAGCGGGAGAACCGATGAGCAGTTCTTC
d_gene: TRBD2
j_gene: TRBJ2-1
abundance: many
v_gene: TRBV28

CDR3aa: CSAREAGYPETQYF
CDR3nt: TGCAGTGCTAGAGAGGCGGGCTACCCAGAGACCCAGTACTTC
d_gene: NA
j_gene: TRBJ2-5
abundance: many
v_gene: TRBV20-1

CDR3aa: CASSQTGGTQYF
CDR3nt: TGCGCCAGCAGCCAAACAGGGGGTACGCAGTATTTT
d_gene: TRBD1
j_gene: TRBJ2-3
abundance: once
v_gene: TRBV4-1

CDR3aa: CASSLWGYEQFF
CDR3nt: TGTGCCAGCAGTTTATGGGGATACGAGCAGTTCTTC
d_gene: NA
j_gene: TRBJ2-1
abundance: NA
v_gene: TRBV28

CDR3aa: CASSWTGGDAGELFF
CDR3nt: TGCGCCAGCAGCTGGACAGGGGGCGATGCCGGGGAGCTGTTTTTT
d_gene: TRBD1
j_gene: TRBJ2-2
abundance: few
v_gene: TRBV5-1

CDR3aa: CASSSTRGSYNEQFF
CDR3nt: TGTGCCAGCAGCTCCACCCGGGGTTCCTACAATGAGCAGTTCTTC
d_gene: NA
j_gene: TRBJ2-1
abundance: many
v_gene: TRBV7-8

CDR3aa: CASSLGATYEQYF
CDR3nt: TGTGCCAGCAGCTTAGGGGCAACCTACGAGCAGTACTTC
d_gene: NA
j_gene: TRBJ2-7
abundance: few
v_gene: TRBV7-9

CDR3aa: CSAQTAGQPQHF
CDR3nt: TGCAGTGCTCAGACAGCGGGTCAGCCCCAGCATTTT
d_gene: NA
j_gene: TRBJ1-5
abundance: NA
v_gene: TRBV20-1

CDR3aa: CASRSGVTDTQYF
CDR3nt: TGTGCCAGCAGGTCAGGAGTCACAGATACGCAGTATTTT
d_gene: NA
j_gene: TRBJ2-3
abundance: NA
v_gene: TRBV6-2/TRBV6-3

CDR3aa: CSASGRAGGPHTQYF
CDR3nt: TGCAGTGCTAGTGGACGGGCGGGAGGGCCGCATACGCAGTATTTT
d_gene: TRBD2
j_gene: TRBJ2-3
abundance: many
v_gene: TRBV20-1

CDR3aa: CASSLWWGAVMNTEAFF
CDR3nt: TGTGCCAGCAGTTTATGGTGGGGGGCAGTTATGAACACTGAAGCTTTCTTT
d_gene: NA
j_gene: TRBJ1-1
abundance: many
v_gene: TRBV28

CDR3aa: CASSLAGVRNEQFF
CDR3nt: TGTGCCAGCAGTCTAGCGGGAGTGAGGAATGAGCAGTTCTTC
d_gene: TRBD2
j_gene: TRBJ2-1
abundance: NA
v_gene: TRBV7-8

CDR3aa: CASTSEEGYNEQFF
CDR3nt: TGTGCCAGCACTAGCGAGGAGGGGTACAATGAGCAGTTCTTC
d_gene: NA
j_gene: TRBJ2-1
abundance: many
v_gene: TRBV28

CDR3aa: CASREQGNNEKLFF
CDR3nt: TGTGCCAGCAGGGAACAGGGGAATAATGAAAAACTGTTTTTT
d_gene: TRBD1
j_gene: TRBJ1-4
abundance: many
v_gene: TRBV7-2

CDR3aa: CSVATGVSYEQYF
CDR3nt: TGCAGCGTTGCCACAGGCGTCTCCTACGAGCAGTACTTC
d_gene: NA
j_gene: TRBJ2-7
abundance: many
v_gene: TRBV29-1

CDR3aa: CASARNYGYTF
CDR3nt: TGTGCCAGTGCGCGGAACTATGGCTACACCTTC
d_gene: NA
j_gene: TRBJ1-2
abundance: once
v_gene: TRBV19

CDR3aa: CASSPDGVGYGYTF
CDR3nt: TGTGCCAGCAGTCCCGACGGGGTCGGTTATGGCTACACCTTC
d_gene: NA
j_gene: TRBJ1-2
abundance: NA
v_gene: TRBV28

CDR3aa: CAISPDLNEKLFF
CDR3nt: TGTGCCATCAGTCCGGACTTGAATGAAAAACTGTTTTTT
d_gene: NA
j_gene: TRBJ1-4
abundance: few
v_gene: TRBV10-3

CDR3aa: CASSLRVGENNEQFF
CDR3nt: TGTGCTAGCAGCTTAAGGGTGGGAGAGAACAATGAGCAGTTCTTC
d_gene: NA
j_gene: TRBJ2-1
abundance: many
v_gene: TRBV7-7

CDR3aa: CASGLAGADTQYF
CDR3nt: TGTGCCAGCGGACTAGCGGGAGCCGATACGCAGTATTTT
d_gene: TRBD2
j_gene: TRBJ2-3
abundance: many
v_gene: TRBV7-8

CDR3aa: CASRILEVGEPQHF
CDR3nt: TGTGCCAGCAGAATCCTAGAGGTGGGGGAGCCCCAGCATTTT
d_gene: NA
j_gene: TRBJ1-5
abundance: few
v_gene: TRBV27

CDR3aa: CASHHLRVGGVYEQYF
CDR3nt: TGTGCCAGCCATCACTTGAGGGTTGGGGGGGTCTACGAGCAGTACTTC
d_gene: TRBD2
j_gene: TRBJ2-7
abundance: few
v_gene: TRBV28

CDR3aa: CASSPRVTPGELFF
CDR3nt: TGTGCCAGCAGTCCCAGGGTAACCCCCGGGGAGCTGTTTTTT
d_gene: NA
j_gene: TRBJ2-2
abundance: many
v_gene: TRBV7-9

CDR3aa: CSVAWAGVYSGNTIYF
CDR3nt: TGCAGCGTTGCATGGGCAGGGGTTTACTCTGGAAACACCATATATTTT
d_gene: NA
j_gene: TRBJ1-3
abundance: NA
v_gene: TRBV29-1

CDR3aa: CASSPFGQGGEGYTF
CDR3nt: TGTGCCAGCAGCCCCTTTGGGCAGGGGGGTGAGGGCTACACCTTC
d_gene: TRBD1
j_gene: TRBJ1-2
abundance: NA
v_gene: TRBV3-1

CDR3aa: CASSVADWEQTQYF
CDR3nt: TGTGCCAGCAGCGTAGCTGACTGGGAGCAGACCCAGTACTTC
d_gene: NA
j_gene: TRBJ2-5
abundance: few
v_gene: TRBV9

CDR3aa: CSASTWDLSSTDTQYF
CDR3nt: TGCAGTGCTAGCACCTGGGACCTATCTAGCACAGATACGCAGTATTTT
d_gene: NA
j_gene: TRBJ2-3
abundance: NA
v_gene: TRBV20-1

CDR3aa: CAIRESDTGELFF
CDR3nt: TGTGCCATCAGAGAGTCTGACACCGGGGAGCTGTTTTTT
d_gene: NA
j_gene: TRBJ2-2
abundance: NA
v_gene: TRBV10-3

CDR3aa: CASDRGIAGEKLFF
CDR3nt: TGTGCCAGCGACCGGGGCATAGCGGGTGAAAAACTGTTTTTT
d_gene: NA
j_gene: TRBJ1-4
abundance: many
v_gene: TRBV9

CDR3aa: CATSLGTDTQYF
CDR3nt: TGTGCCACCAGTCTAGGCACAGATACGCAGTATTTT
d_gene: NA
j_gene: TRBJ2-3
abundance: many
v_gene: TRBV24-1

CDR3aa: CASSDGVPNTEAFF
CDR3nt: TGCGCCAGCAGTGATGGGGTCCCGAACACTGAAGCTTTCTTT
d_gene: NA
j_gene: TRBJ1-1
abundance: many
v_gene: TRBV6-1

CDR3aa: CASSLTGGRVQPQHF
CDR3nt: TGTGCCAGCAGTTTAACAGGGGGCCGCGTTCAGCCCCAGCATTTT
d_gene: TRBD1
j_gene: TRBJ1-5
abundance: NA
v_gene: TRBV2

CDR3aa: CASSNTRGNTIYF
CDR3nt: TGTGCCAGCAGCAATACTAGAGGAAACACCATATATTTT
d_gene: NA
j_gene: TRBJ1-3
abundance: many
v_gene: TRBV12-3/TRBV12-4

CDR3aa: CASSFTGSDTEAFF
CDR3nt: TGTGCCAGCAGCTTTACAGGGTCGGACACTGAAGCTTTCTTT
d_gene: NA
j_gene: TRBJ1-1
abundance: many
v_gene: TRBV11-2

CDR3aa: CASSSRSQVDGSKGGYTF
CDR3nt: TGTGCCAGCAGTTCCCGATCTCAGGTTGACGGGTCGAAAGGTGGCTACACCTTC
d_gene: NA
j_gene: TRBJ1-2
abundance: many
v_gene: TRBV27

CDR3aa: CSVRPSFNEQFF
CDR3nt: TGCAGTGTCAGGCCCAGCTTCAATGAGCAGTTCTTC
d_gene: NA
j_gene: TRBJ2-1
abundance: many
v_gene: TRBV20-1

CDR3aa: CASSNRLAGVSEQYF
CDR3nt: TGCGCCAGCAGCAACCGACTAGCGGGAGTCTCCGAGCAGTACTTC
d_gene: TRBD2
j_gene: TRBJ2-7
abundance: NA
v_gene: TRBV5-1

CDR3aa: CASRPGVMNTEAFF
CDR3nt: TGTGCCAGCAGACCCGGAGTGATGAACACTGAAGCTTTCTTT
d_gene: NA
j_gene: TRBJ1-1
abundance: many
v_gene: TRBV5-5

CDR3aa: CASSFNSGGTDTQYF
CDR3nt: TGTGCCAGCAGTTTCAATAGCGGAGGCACAGATACGCAGTATTTT
d_gene: NA
j_gene: TRBJ2-3
abundance: many
v_gene: TRBV12-3/TRBV12-4

CDR3aa: CASTPLEGSHSEQYF
CDR3nt: TGTGCCAGCACCCCTCTCGAAGGGTCCCACTCCGAGCAGTACTTC
d_gene: NA
j_gene: TRBJ2-7
abundance: many
v_gene: TRBV11-2

CDR3aa: CASSSLGGDEQFF
CDR3nt: TGTGCCAGCTCCTCTCTGGGGGGCGATGAGCAGTTCTTC
d_gene: NA
j_gene: TRBJ2-1
abundance: many
v_gene: TRBV18

CDR3aa: CASSPWDRGYNEQFF
CDR3nt: TGCGCCAGCAGCCCCTGGGACAGGGGCTACAATGAGCAGTTCTTC
d_gene: TRBD1
j_gene: TRBJ2-1
abundance: many
v_gene: TRBV5-1

CDR3aa: CATRLGQVRYGYTF
CDR3nt: TGTGCCACCAGACTTGGACAGGTTCGCTATGGCTACACCTTC
d_gene: TRBD1
j_gene: TRBJ1-2
abundance: many
v_gene: TRBV2

CDR3aa: CASNNFRQAGGPKDTDTQYF
CDR3nt: TGTGCCAGCAACAACTTCAGACAAGCGGGAGGGCCTAAGGACACAGATACGCAGTATTTT
d_gene: TRBD2
j_gene: TRBJ2-3
abundance: few
v_gene: TRBV14

CDR3aa: CASSQGAASYGYTF
CDR3nt: TGTGCCAGCAGCCAAGGGGCGGCCTCCTATGGCTACACCTTC
d_gene: NA
j_gene: TRBJ1-2
abundance: many
v_gene: TRBV3-1

CDR3aa: CASSYSSGGAMYQETQYF
CDR3nt: TGTGCCAGCAGTTACTCGTCCGGGGGGGCTATGTACCAAGAGACCCAGTACTTC
d_gene: TRBD2
j_gene: TRBJ2-5
abundance: many
v_gene: TRBV6-2/TRBV6-3

CDR3aa: CATSPPGVPGTGELFF
CDR3nt: TGTGCCACCAGCCCCCCAGGAGTCCCTGGCACCGGGGAGCTGTTTTTT
d_gene: NA
j_gene: TRBJ2-2
abundance: many
v_gene: TRBV15